Shown below are 18 T cell receptor beta chains from a single sample sequenced in a study of blood T cell repertoires in COVID-19. TCRdb keeps only in-frame clones here, not all; method: immunoSEQ multiplex PCR. The sample shows tens of thousands of clones, 90% to 95% of them seen only once. Material: peripheral blood. These receptors were taken from a human donor in a cohort sampled during active COVID-19.

This clone was seen just once. The V gene is TRBV7-9, the J gene TRBJ2-3, with TRBD2 as a possible D gene (6 bases). The CDR3 consists of 14 residues. Germline CDR1 and CDR2: SEHNR and FQNEAQ (reference sequence). V shed 6 bases and J shed 2 bases, with 12 bases lying between them. The chain's CDR3 is CASSLAGLTDTQYF. The CDR3, as DNA: TGTGCCAGCAGTTTGGCGGGGCTCACAGATACGCAGTATTTT.

The chain recombines TRBV5-4 with TRBJ1-2, with 10 nucleotides matching TRBD1. There are 18 residues in the CDR3. V lost 4 bases, J lost 4 bases, and 16 bases stayed unmatched. Per germline, CDR1 SGHNT and CDR2 YYREEE (reference sequence). Here the CDR3 reads CASSDRSSGTGVGYGYTF. The CDR3 nucleotides are TGTGCCAGCAGCGACCGATCCTCTGGGACAGGGGTCGGCTATGGCTACACCTTC.

This clone has just one count. Mismatch with germline at one junction end may stem from a read error. This chain links TRBV20-1 with TRBJ1-2, with D unresolved. CDR3 length equals 14 residues. Germline assignment: CDR1 DFQATT and CDR2 SNEGSKA (reference sequence). The CDR3 here is CSTSARTTYYGYTF. The CDR3 nucleotides are TGCAGTACTAGTGCTAGAACCACGTATTATGGCTACACCTTC.

The CDR3: CASSLSGGRYYGYTF. CDR3 nucleotide sequence: TGTGCCAGCAGTTTATCAGGTGGGAGGTACTATGGCTACACCTTC. The chain links TRBV27 to TRBJ1-2, with no clear D. In germline, CDR1 is MNHEY, CDR2 SMNVEV (reference sequence). Trimming pared 0 bases from V and 3 bases from J, leaving 11 bases between. This CDR3 region has 15 residues.

The J gene is TRBJ1-5, the V gene TRBV5-1; 9 nucleotides line up with TRBD1. Germline CDR1 reads SGHRS; CDR2 reads YFSETQ. This CDR3 spans 15 amino acids. The V gene end was trimmed by 2 bases and the J gene end by 7 bases; junction bases not matched to a gene: 7. This CDR3 reads CASSLGTGPDQPQHF. As DNA, the CDR3 is TGCGCCAGCAGCTTAGGGACAGGGCCTGACCAGCCCCAGCATTTT.

This chain uses TRBV4-1 with TRBJ2-3, with 8 nucleotides matching TRBD2. J lost 3 bases, V lost 1 base, and 6 bases had no gene match. CDR1 is MGHRA and CDR2 is YSYEKL in the germline V gene. The CDR3 consists of 16 residues. For the CDR3, the DNA is TGCGCCAGCAGCCAAGTTTATCGCGGGAGGACAGATACGCAGTATTTT. Its protein is CASSQVYRGRTDTQYF.

The J gene is TRBJ2-3, the V gene TRBV5-1; perhaps TRBD2 as D (6 bases). With 2 bases removed from V and 1 base from J, the gap between germline ends came to 14 bases. Germline assignment: CDR1 SGHRS and CDR2 YFSETQ. There are 16 residues in the CDR3. The CDR3 is CASSLGRGGGTDTQYF. CDR3 DNA sequence: TGCGCCAGCAGCTTAGGTCGGGGCGGGGGCACAGATACGCAGTATTTT.

The rearrangement joins TRBV6-5 to TRBJ1-5; 8 bases align to TRBD1. The CDR3 is 14 amino acids. J was trimmed by 4 bases and V by 6 bases; bases with no gene match: 5. Germline values: CDR1 MNHEY, CDR2 SVGAGI. The CDR3 loop is CASSITGGNQPQHF. CDR3 coding DNA: TGTGCCAGCAGCATAACAGGGGGGAATCAGCCCCAGCATTTT.

CDR3 coding DNA: TGTGCCAGCAGTAAGTCGACTTTCGAGCAGTTCTTC. As protein: CASSKSTFEQFF. The gene calls are TRBV12-3 or TRBV12-4 and TRBJ2-1; D unresolved. The CDR3 runs to 12 residues. V was cut by 5 bases and J by 10 bases, with 12 bases left in between.

This clone was seen only a few times. The chain has TRBV6-1 and TRBJ1-1; 11 bases align to TRBD1. The CDR3 has 18 residues. Germline CDR1 and CDR2: MNHNS and SASEGT. V lost 4 bases, J lost 4 bases, and 14 bases stayed unmatched. The CDR3 region is CASSGAWGQGGGGTEAFF. The CDR3 coding sequence is TGTGCCAGCAGTGGAGCTTGGGGACAGGGGGGCGGGGGCACTGAAGCTTTCTTT.

The rearrangement uses TRBV5-1 and TRBJ2-2; weak D call: TRBD2 (6 bases). The CDR3 runs 16 residues. CDR1 is SGHRS and CDR2 is YFSETQ in the germline V gene. V lost 4 bases, J lost 0 bases, and 13 bases lay in between. This CDR3 is CASSLRGGANTGELFF. In nucleotides, the CDR3 is TGCGCCAGCAGCCTGCGGGGCGGCGCGAACACCGGGGAGCTGTTTTTT. The full variable domain, with the rest looked up from reference TRBV5-1 and TRBJ2-2, is KAGVTQTPRYLIKTRGQQVTLSCSPISGHRSVSWYQQTPGQGLQFLFEYFSETQRNKGNFPGRFSGRQFSNSRSEMNVSTLELGDSALYLCASSLRGGANTGELFFGEGSRLTVL.

The genes are TRBV6-5 and TRBJ1-4; 9 bases agree with TRBD1. CDR1 MNHEY and CDR2 SVGAGI come from the germline V gene. The CDR3 is made up of 12 amino acids. V was clipped by 9 bases and J by 7 bases; unmatched bases: 3. The chain's CDR3 is CASQTGGEKLFF. CDR3 nucleotide sequence: TGTGCCAGTCAGACAGGGGGTGAAAAACTGTTTTTT.

This chain links TRBV5-4 with TRBJ2-1, with TRBD1 identical over 7 bases. The V and J ends lost 3 bases and 7 bases, in that order; junction bases with no gene match: 13. Germline V gene data show CDR1 as SGHNT and CDR2 as YYREEE (reference sequence). CDR3 length equals 16 residues. The CDR3 protein is CASSSMTRGRGNEQFF. DNA of the CDR3: TGTGCCAGCAGCTCGATGACTCGAGGCAGGGGGAATGAGCAGTTCTTC.

The V call is TRBV25-1, the J call TRBJ2-5; TRBD2 might be the D (5 bases). This CDR3 contains 15 residues. V lost 3 bases to trimming and J lost 2 bases, with 13 bases between them. Germline V lookup: CDR1 MGHDK, CDR2 SYGVNS. Here the CDR3 reads CASSEVAVAQETQYF. In DNA, the CDR3 is TGTGCCAGCAGTGAGGTGGCGGTAGCGCAAGAGACCCAGTACTTC.

This clone appeared a single time. This chain joins TRBV5-1 and TRBJ2-7, with 12 bases aligning to TRBD2. The CDR3 spans 14 residues. Germline V gene sequence: CDR1 SGHRS, CDR2 YFSETQ. The trim removed 4 bases at V and 3 bases at J, leaving 2 bases unmatched. The CDR3 protein is CASSPTSGGYEQYF. For the CDR3, the DNA is TGCGCCAGCAGCCCGACTAGCGGGGGCTACGAGCAGTACTTC.

The genes are TRBV19 and TRBJ2-7, with 9 bases that match TRBD1. After removal of 5 bases from V and 0 bases from J, the junction contained 5 bases not matched to a gene. Per the germline V gene, CDR1 is LNHDA and CDR2 is SQIVND (reference sequence). This CDR3 has 15 amino acids. The CDR3 region is CASSLTGGSSYEQYF. The CDR3 region has the DNA TGTGCCAGTAGTCTGACAGGGGGGAGCTCCTACGAGCAGTACTTC.

This clone was picked up a small number of times. The chain couples TRBV12-5 to TRBJ1-1, with D maybe TRBD1 (6 bases). V was shortened by 1 base and J by 3 bases, with 9 bases between the two germline ends. This CDR3 is 14 amino acids long. Germline-derived CDR1 and CDR2 are LGHNT and FRNRAP. CDR3 coding DNA: TGTGCTAGTGGTTTGGGGCAGGGGTACACTGAAGCTTTCTTT. It translates to CASGLGQGYTEAFF.

This clone appeared once. The chain combines TRBV3-1 (or the pseudogene TRBV3-2) with TRBJ1-2; D might be TRBD1 (6 bases). CDR1 is LGHDT, CDR2 YNNKEL, per germline (reference sequence). The V and J ends lost 0 bases and 8 bases respectively, with 13 bases between them. The CDR3 runs to 14 residues. The CDR3 spells CASSQEGAGDGYTF. In DNA form, the CDR3 reads TGTGCCAGCAGCCAAGAAGGAGCAGGGGACGGCTACACCTTC.